This T cell receptor (beta chain) appears in the sequencing data of a study of Ad26.COV2.S vaccination and SARS-CoV-2 variants. Notes on the study in general: Spike-specific TCR breadth was greater in vaccine than placebo recipients. It was reported that spike-specific CD8+ and CD4+ T cell responses were substantially broad after vaccination.

Germline CDR1 reads LGHNA; CDR2 reads YNFKEQ. The germline V and J ends were trimmed by 0 bases and 1 base, with 17 bases remaining between them. The CDR3 is made up of 18 amino acids. As regards this clone: Its target is not known.

Treatment defined: roughly 19 received Ad26.COV2.S at low or high dose, single or two shots; about 5 received placebo; per-sample allocation not given. Collection of samples fell on day 63 after the first vaccine or placebo injection. Donation came from an adult in Boston who was aged 18-55 years. This vaccine is an Ad26 vector that expresses the Wuhan-strain SARS-CoV-2 spike. Measured with immunoSEQ multiplex PCR; TCRdb has only the in-frame clones, and not every one. The data show approximately 300,000 clones, over 80% seen once. Here the sequenced sample was peripheral blood, taken in a trial of Ad26.COV2.S vaccine versus placebo. The chain combines TRBV4-2 with TRBJ2-3, with D maybe TRBD2 (6 bases). The sequence came from a person aged 18-65 years who received the Ad26.COV2.S COVID-19 vaccine or a placebo. The CDR3 loop reads CASSQDPPGGERTDTQYF. The CDR3, as DNA: TGTGCCAGCAGCCAAGATCCCCCCGGCGGGGAACGCACAGATACGCAGTATTTT.